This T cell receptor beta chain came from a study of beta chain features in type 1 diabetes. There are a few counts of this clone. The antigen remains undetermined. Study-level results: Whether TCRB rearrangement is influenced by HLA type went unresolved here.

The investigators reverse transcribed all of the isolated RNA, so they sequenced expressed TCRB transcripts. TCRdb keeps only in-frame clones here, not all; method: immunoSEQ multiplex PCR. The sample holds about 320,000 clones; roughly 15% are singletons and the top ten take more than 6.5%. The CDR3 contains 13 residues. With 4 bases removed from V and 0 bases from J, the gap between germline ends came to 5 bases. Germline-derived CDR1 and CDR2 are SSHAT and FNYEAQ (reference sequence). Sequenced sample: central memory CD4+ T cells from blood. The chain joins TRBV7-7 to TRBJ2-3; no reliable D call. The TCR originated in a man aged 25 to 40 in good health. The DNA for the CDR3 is TGTGCCAGCAGCTCCCTTAGCACAGATACGCAGTATTTT. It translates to CASSSLSTDTQYF.